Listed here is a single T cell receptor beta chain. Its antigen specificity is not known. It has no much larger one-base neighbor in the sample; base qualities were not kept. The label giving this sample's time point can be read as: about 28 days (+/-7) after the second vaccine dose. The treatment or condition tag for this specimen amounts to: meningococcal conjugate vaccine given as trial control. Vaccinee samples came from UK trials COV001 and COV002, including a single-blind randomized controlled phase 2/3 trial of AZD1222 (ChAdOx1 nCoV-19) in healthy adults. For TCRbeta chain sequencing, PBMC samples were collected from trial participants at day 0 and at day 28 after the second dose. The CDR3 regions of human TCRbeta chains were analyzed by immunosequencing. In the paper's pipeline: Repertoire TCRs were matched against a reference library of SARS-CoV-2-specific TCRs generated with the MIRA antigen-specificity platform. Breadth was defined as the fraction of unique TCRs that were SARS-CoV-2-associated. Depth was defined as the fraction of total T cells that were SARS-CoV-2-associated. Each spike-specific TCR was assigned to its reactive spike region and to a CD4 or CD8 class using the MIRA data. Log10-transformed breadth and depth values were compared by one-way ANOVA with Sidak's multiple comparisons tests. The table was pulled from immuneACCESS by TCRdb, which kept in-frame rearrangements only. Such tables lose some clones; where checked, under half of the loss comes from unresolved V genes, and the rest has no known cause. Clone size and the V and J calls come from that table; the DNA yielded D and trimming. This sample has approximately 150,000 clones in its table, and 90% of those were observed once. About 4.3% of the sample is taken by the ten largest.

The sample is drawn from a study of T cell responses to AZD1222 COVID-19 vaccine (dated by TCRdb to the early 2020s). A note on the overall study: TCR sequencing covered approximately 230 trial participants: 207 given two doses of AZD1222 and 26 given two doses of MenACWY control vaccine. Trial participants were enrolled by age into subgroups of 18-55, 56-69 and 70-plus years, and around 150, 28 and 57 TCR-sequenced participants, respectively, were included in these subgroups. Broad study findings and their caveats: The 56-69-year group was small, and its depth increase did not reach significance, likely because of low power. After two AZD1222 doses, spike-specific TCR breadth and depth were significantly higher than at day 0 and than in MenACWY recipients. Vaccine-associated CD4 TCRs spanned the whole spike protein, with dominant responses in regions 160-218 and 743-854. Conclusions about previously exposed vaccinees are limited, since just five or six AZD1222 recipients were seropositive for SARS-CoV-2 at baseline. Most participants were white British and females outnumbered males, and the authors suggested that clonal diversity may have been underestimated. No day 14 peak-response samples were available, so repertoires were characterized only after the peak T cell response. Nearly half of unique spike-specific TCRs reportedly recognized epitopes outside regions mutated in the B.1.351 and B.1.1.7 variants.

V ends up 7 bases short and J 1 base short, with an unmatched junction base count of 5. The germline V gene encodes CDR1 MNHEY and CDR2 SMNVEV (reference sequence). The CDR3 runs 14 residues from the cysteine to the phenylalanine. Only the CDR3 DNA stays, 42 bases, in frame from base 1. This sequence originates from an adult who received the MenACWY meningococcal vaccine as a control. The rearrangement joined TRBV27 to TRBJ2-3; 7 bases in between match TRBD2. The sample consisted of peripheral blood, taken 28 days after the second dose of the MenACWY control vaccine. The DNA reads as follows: TGTGCCAGCACGGGGGGATTGGGCACAGATACGCAGTATTTT. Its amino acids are CASTGGLGTDTQYF.